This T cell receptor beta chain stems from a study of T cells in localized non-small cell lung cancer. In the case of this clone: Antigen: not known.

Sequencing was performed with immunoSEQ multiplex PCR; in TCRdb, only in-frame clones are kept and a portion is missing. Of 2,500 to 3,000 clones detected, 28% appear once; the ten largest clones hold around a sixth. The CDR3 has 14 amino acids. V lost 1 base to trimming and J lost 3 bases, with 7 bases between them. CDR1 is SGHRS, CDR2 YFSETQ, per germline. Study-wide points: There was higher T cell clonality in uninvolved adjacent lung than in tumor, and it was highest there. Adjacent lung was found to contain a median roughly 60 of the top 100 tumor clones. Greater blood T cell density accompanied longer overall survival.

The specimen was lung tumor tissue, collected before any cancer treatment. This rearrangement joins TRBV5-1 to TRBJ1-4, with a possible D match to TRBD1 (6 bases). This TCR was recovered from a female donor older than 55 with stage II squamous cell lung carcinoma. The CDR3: CASSLNRANEKLFF. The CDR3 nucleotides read TGCGCCAGCAGCTTGAACAGGGCTAATGAAAAACTGTTTTTT.